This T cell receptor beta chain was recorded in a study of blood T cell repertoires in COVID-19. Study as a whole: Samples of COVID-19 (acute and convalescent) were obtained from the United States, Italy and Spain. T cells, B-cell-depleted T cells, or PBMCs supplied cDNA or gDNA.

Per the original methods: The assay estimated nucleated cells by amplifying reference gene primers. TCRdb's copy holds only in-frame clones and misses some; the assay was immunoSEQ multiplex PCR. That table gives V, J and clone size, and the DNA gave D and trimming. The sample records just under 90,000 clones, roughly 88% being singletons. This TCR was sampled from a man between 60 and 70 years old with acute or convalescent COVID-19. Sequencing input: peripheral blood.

The CDR3 DNA follows: TGTGCCACTGGAAAGAAGACAGGTTTGTCCTACAATGAGCAGTTCTTC. Translation: CATGKKTGLSYNEQFF. The chain has TRBV5-4 and TRBJ2-1; TRBD1 might be the D (6 bases). CDR1 is SGHNT and CDR2 is YYREEE in the germline V gene (reference sequence). The CDR3 is 16 residues long. V was cut by 9 bases and J by 1 base, with 20 bases left in between.